Presented here are 10 T cell receptor beta chains from one specimen sequenced in a study of blood T cell repertoires in COVID-19. Clones were read by immunoSEQ multiplex PCR, and TCRdb kept only the in-frame ones, dropping some. The table lists around 150,000 clones, about 85% of them singletons. Input material: peripheral blood. All receptors come from a middle-aged man with acute or convalescent COVID-19.

This sequence joins TRBV29-1 and TRBJ1-2; no firm D call. The germline V gene encodes CDR1 SQVTM and CDR2 ANQGSEA. CDR3 length: 15 amino acids. The V end lost 0 bases, the J end lost 4 bases, and 15 bases lay between the germline ends. Here the CDR3 DNA reads TGCAGCGTTGAAGATCCGTGGGTGGGCAGCTATGGCTACACCTTC. Amino acid sequence: CSVEDPWVGSYGYTF.

This chain joins TRBV2 and TRBJ2-7; tentative D call: TRBD2 (5 bases). Trimming shortened V by 7 bases and J by 4 bases, and 14 bases separated the two germline ends. Germline V gene sequence: CDR1 SNHLY, CDR2 FYNNEI. The CDR3 is made up of 13 amino acids. The CDR3 bases are TGTGCCAGCATGGTGAGGGAGTTTTACGAGCAGTACTTC. Its translation is CASMVREFYEQYF. Looking up the rest from reference TRBV2 and TRBJ2-7 gives the full variable domain: EPEVTQTPSHQVTQMGQEVILRCVPISNHLYFYWYRQILGQKVEFLVSFYNNEISEKSEIFDDQFSVERPDGSNFTLKIRSTKLEDSAMYFCASMVREFYEQYFGPGTRLTVT.

This chain connects TRBV7-9 to TRBJ2-5, with a weak D call TRBD1 (5 bases). V was clipped by 4 bases and J by 7 bases, with 16 bases between them. In germline, CDR1 is SEHNR, CDR2 FQNEAQ (reference sequence). This CDR3 is built from 14 residues. CDR3 coding DNA: TGTGCCAGCAGCTCGGCTCTCAGGCAGGGGACCCAGTACTTC. It is translated as CASSSALRQGTQYF.

This chain joins TRBV11-2 and TRBJ2-3; 7 positions agree with TRBD1. Trimming removed 3 bases from V and 6 bases from J; junction bases left unmatched: 9. CDR3 length: 15 amino acids. Germline CDR1 is SGHAT and CDR2 is FQNNGV. CDR3 in DNA: TGTGCCAGCAGCTTTCCGGGACAGCTTCGGGATACGCAGTATTTT. Translated, it gives CASSFPGQLRDTQYF.

V usage is TRBV29-1 and J usage is TRBJ2-7, with a tentative D call TRBD1 (5 bases). The CDR3 contains 16 residues. V was cut by 4 bases and J by 1 base, with 20 bases left in between. CDR1 and CDR2 from the germline V gene are SQVTM and ANQGSEA. In nucleotides, the CDR3 is TGCAGCGTTGCAAGCTTGAGACAGAAGAATTCCTACGAGCAGTACTTC. Translation: CSVASLRQKNSYEQYF.

This clone was detected a few times. This sequence joins TRBV6-5 and TRBJ1-4; TRBD1 is a possible D gene (5 bases). V dropped 10 bases and J dropped 3 bases, with 12 bases sitting between them. CDR1 MNHEY and CDR2 SVGAGI come from the germline V gene. CDR3 length: 13 amino acids. CDR3 in amino acids: CAMGGKANEKLFF. As DNA, the CDR3 is TGTGCCATGGGGGGGAAAGCTAATGAAAAACTGTTTTTT.

The chain has TRBV29-1 and TRBJ1-1, with D possibly matching TRBD1 (5 bases). CDR1 and CDR2 (germline): SQVTM, ANQGSEA. This CDR3 comprises 13 residues. Between the trimmed V and J ends, which lost 7 bases and 5 bases, there was a span of 17 bases. The CDR3 spells CSANEGEGTEAFF. CDR3 DNA: TGCAGCGCCAACGAAGGGGAAGGAACTGAAGCTTTCTTT. Complete variable domain (other parts from reference TRBV29-1 and TRBJ1-1): SAVISQKPSRDICQRGTSLTIQCQVDSQVTMMFWYRQQPGQSLTLIATANQGSEATYESGFVIDKFPISRPNLTFSTLTVSNMSPEDSSIYLCSANEGEGTEAFFGQGTRLTVV.

CDR3 bases: TGTGCCAGCAGTCCCTGGACAGGCCCGAATAATTCACCCCTCCACTTT. It specifies CASSPWTGPNNSPLHF. The gene calls are TRBV27 and TRBJ1-6; 7 nucleotides align to TRBD1. CDR3 length: 16 residues. Trimming took 5 bases from V and 5 from J; bases not matched to a gene: 9. Germline assignment: CDR1 MNHEY and CDR2 SMNVEV (reference sequence).

V is TRBV7-9 and J is TRBJ1-1; the D gene is possibly TRBD1 (6 bases). CDR3 size: 15 residues. Trimming stripped 5 bases from V and 5 bases from J, with 18 bases between. The germline V gene encodes CDR1 SEHNR and CDR2 FQNEAQ (reference sequence). The CDR3 DNA reads TGTGCCAGCAGCCAGCCTAGGGCAGGGGTGACTGAAGCTTTCTTT. Translation: CASSQPRAGVTEAFF.

The chain links TRBV30 to TRBJ2-3; TRBD2 matches 8 bases. CDR1 is GTSNPN and CDR2 is SVGIG in the germline V gene (reference sequence). The CDR3 is 14 residues long. The junction had 12 bases not matched to a gene; V was cut back by 8 bases and J by 5 bases. This CDR3 reads CALLRGRGGDTQYF. CDR3 nucleotide sequence: TGTGCCCTACTGCGGGGCCGGGGGGGAGATACGCAGTATTTT.